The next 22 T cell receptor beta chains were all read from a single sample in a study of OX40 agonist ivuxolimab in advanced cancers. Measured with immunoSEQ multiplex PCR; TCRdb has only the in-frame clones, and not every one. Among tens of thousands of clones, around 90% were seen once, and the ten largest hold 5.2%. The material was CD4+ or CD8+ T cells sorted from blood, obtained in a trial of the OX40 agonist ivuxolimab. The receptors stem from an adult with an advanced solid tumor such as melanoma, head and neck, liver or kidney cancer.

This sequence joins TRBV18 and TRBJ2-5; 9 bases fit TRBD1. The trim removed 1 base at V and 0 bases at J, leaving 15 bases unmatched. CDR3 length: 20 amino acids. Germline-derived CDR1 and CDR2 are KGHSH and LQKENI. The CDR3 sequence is CASSPLVDSGTGRYQETQYF. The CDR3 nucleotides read TGTGCCAGCTCACCACTTGTAGACAGCGGGACAGGGAGATACCAAGAGACCCAGTACTTC. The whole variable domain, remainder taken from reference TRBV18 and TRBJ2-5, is NAGVMQNPRHLVRRRGQEARLRCSPMKGHSHVYWYRQLPEEGLKFMVYLQKENIIDESGMPKERFSAEFPKEGPSILRIQQVVRGDSAAYFCASSPLVDSGTGRYQETQYFGPGTRLLVL.

Written as DNA, the CDR3 is TGCGCCAGCAGTCAATCCCAGGGAGCAGGGGCCAACGTCCTGACTTTC. Protein: CASSQSQGAGANVLTF. V is TRBV23-1 and J is TRBJ2-6; D may match TRBD1 or TRBD2 (5 bases each). TRBV23-1 is assigned to the ORF class and has an uncertain function. V was pared by 0 bases and J by 4 bases, with 10 bases between. The CDR3 is 16 residues long.

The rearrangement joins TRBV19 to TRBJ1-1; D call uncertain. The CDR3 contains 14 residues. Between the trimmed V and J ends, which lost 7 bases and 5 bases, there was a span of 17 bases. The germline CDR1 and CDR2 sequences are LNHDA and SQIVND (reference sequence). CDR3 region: CASIRRAQGTEAFF. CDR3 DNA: TGTGCCAGTATAAGAAGGGCCCAAGGGACTGAAGCTTTCTTT.

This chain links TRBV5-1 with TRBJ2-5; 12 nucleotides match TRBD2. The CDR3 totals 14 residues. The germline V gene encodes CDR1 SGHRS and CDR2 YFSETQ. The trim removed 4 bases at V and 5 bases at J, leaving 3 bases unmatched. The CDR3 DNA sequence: TGCGCCAGCAGCCCGACTAGCGGGAGTGAGACCCAGTACTTC. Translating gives CASSPTSGSETQYF.

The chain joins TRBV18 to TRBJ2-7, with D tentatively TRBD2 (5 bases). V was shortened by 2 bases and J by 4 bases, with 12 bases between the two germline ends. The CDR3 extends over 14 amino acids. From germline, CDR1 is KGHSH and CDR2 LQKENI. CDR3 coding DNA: TGTGCCAGCTCACCAAGCACCGGGGAATACGAGCAGTACTTC. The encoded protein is CASSPSTGEYEQYF.

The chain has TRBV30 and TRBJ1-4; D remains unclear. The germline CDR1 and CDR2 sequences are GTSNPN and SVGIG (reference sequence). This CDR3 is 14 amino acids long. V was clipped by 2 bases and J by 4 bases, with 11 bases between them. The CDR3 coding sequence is TGTGCCTGGAGTCGGCCTCCGGGTAATGAAAAACTGTTTTTT. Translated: CAWSRPPGNEKLFF.

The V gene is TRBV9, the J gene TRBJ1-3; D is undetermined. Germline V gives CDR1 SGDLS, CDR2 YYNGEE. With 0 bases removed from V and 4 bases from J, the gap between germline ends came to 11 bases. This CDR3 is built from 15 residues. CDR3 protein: CASSVGPAGGNTIYF. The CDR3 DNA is TGTGCCAGCAGCGTAGGCCCTGCTGGAGGAAACACCATATATTTT.

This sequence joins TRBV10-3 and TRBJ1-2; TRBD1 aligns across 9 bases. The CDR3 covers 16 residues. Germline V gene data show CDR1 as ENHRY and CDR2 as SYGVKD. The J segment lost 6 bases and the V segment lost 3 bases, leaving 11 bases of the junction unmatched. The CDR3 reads CAISDNVQGASHGYTF. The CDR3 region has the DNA TGTGCCATCAGTGATAACGTACAGGGGGCATCCCATGGCTACACCTTC.

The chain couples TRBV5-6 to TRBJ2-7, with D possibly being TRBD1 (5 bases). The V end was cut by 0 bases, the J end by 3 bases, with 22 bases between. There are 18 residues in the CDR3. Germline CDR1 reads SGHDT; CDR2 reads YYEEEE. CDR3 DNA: TGTGCCAGCAGCTTGGTGATCGACAGCCTATTAAACGACTACGAGCAGTACTTC. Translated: CASSLVIDSLLNDYEQYF.

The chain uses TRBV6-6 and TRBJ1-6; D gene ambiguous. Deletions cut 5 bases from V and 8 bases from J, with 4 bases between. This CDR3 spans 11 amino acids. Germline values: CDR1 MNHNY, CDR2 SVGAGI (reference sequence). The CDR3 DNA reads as TGTGCCAGCAGTCGGGATTCACCCCTCCACTTT. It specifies CASSRDSPLHF.

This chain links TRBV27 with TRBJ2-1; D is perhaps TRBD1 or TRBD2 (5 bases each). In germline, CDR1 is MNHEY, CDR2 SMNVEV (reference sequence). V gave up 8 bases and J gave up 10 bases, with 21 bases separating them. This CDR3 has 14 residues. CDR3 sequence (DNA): TGTGCCAGCCGGCCCGACGGGACGACAGACGAGCAGTTCTTC. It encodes CASRPDGTTDEQFF.

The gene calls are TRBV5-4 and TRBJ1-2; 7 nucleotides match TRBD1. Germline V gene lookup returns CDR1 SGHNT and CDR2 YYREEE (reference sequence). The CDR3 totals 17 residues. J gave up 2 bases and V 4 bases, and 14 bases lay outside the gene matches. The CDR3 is CASSPPPGTVSNYGYTF. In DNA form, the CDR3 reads TGTGCCAGCAGCCCCCCCCCGGGGACAGTGTCCAACTATGGCTACACCTTC.

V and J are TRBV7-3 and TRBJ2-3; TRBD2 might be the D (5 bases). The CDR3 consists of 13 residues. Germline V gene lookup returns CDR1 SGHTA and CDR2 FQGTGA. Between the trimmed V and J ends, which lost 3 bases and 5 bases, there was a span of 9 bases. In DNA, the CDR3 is TGTGCCAGCAGCTTTAGTCGGGGAGATACGCAGTATTTT. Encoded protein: CASSFSRGDTQYF.

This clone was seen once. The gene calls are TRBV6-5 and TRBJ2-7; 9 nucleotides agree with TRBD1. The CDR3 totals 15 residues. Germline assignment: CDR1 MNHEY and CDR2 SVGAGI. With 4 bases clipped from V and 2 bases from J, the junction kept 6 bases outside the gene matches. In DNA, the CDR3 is TGTGCCAGCAGTTCGACAGGGGGACCAACCTACGAGCAGTACTTC. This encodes CASSSTGGPTYEQYF.

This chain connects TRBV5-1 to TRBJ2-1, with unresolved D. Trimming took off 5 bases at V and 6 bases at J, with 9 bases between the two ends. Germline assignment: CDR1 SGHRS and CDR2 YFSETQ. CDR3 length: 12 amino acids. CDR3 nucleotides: TGCGCCAGCAGTAAAAGGACCAATGAGCAGTTCTTC. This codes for CASSKRTNEQFF. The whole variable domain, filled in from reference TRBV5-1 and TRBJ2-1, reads KAGVTQTPRYLIKTRGQQVTLSCSPISGHRSVSWYQQTPGQGLQFLFEYFSETQRNKGNFPGRFSGRQFSNSRSEMNVSTLELGDSALYLCASSKRTNEQFFGPGTRLTVL.

The CDR3 loop is CASSRVGRVGGTEAFF. As DNA, the CDR3 is TGTGCCAGCAGCCGAGTCGGCCGTGTGGGGGGCACTGAAGCTTTCTTT. This chain connects TRBV28 to TRBJ1-1, with D perhaps TRBD1 (5 bases). Between the trimmed V and J ends, which lost 6 bases and 4 bases, there was a span of 21 bases. The CDR3 has 16 amino acids. Germline assignment: CDR1 MDHEN and CDR2 SYDVKM.

CDR3 sequence (DNA): TGTGCCAGCAGCCAACTAGCTCCAGGGGGTAATGAGCAGTTCTTC. Translating it yields CASSQLAPGGNEQFF. V gene TRBV4-2 combines with J gene TRBJ2-1; 7 bases align to TRBD1. The trim removed 2 bases at V and 7 bases at J, leaving 8 bases unmatched. This CDR3 is 15 amino acids long. From germline, CDR1 is LGHNA and CDR2 YNFKEQ.

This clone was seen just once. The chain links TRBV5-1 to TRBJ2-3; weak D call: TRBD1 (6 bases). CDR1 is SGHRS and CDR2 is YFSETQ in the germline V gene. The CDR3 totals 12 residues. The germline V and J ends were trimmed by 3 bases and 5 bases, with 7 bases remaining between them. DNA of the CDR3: TGCGCCAGCAGCTCACAGGGAGATACGCAGTATTTT. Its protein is CASSSQGDTQYF.

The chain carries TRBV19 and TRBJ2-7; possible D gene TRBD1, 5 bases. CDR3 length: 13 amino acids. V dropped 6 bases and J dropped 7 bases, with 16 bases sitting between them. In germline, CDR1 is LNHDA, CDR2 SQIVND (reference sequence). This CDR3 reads CASSPDLKGEQYF. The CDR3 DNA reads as TGTGCCAGTAGCCCCGACCTCAAGGGGGAGCAGTACTTC.

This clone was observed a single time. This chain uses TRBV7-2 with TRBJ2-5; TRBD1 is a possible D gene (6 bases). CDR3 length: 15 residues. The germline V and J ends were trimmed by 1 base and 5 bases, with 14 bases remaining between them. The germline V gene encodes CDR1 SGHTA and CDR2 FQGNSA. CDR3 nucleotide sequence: TGTGCCAGCAGCTTAGGGGACACCCGCAGGGAGACCCAGTACTTC. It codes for CASSLGDTRRETQYF.

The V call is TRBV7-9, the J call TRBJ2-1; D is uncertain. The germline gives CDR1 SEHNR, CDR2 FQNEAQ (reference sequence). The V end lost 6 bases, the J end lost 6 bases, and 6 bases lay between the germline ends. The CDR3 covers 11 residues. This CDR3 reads CASSDRNEQFF. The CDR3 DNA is TGTGCCAGCAGTGACCGCAATGAGCAGTTCTTC.

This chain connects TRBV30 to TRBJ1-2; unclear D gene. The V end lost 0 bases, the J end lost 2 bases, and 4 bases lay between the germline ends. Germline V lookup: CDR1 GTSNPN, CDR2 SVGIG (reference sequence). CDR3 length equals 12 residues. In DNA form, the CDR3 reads TGTGCCTGGAGTGTACCGAACTATGGCTACACCTTC. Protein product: CAWSVPNYGYTF. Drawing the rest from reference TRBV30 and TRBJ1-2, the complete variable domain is SQTIHQWPATLVQPVGSPLSLECTVEGTSNPNLYWYRQAAGRGLQLLFYSVGIGQISSEVPQNLSASRPQDRQFILSSKKLLLSDSGFYLCAWSVPNYGYTFGSGTRLTVV.